Shown below are 28 T cell receptor beta chains from a single sample sequenced in a study of cytomegalovirus exposure and HLA in healthy donors (dated by TCRdb to about 2017). Receptor libraries were prepared by the immunoSEQ multiplex PCR assay. The multiplex PCR relied on a mix of 60 forward primers for TCR Vbeta segments and 13 reverse primers for TCR Jbeta segments. TCRdb mirrors the immuneACCESS table, restricted to in-frame sequences. Some clones are absent from its copies; in checked studies, under half trace to an unresolved V gene, and the reason for the others is unknown. This sample gives approximately 190,000 clones in total; 75% to 85% of them show up just once. Roughly 0.75% of the sample goes to the ten largest clones. The specimen sequenced was PBMCs. These receptors came from a woman younger than 35 in good health and CMV-seronegative.

The chain has TRBV7-9 and TRBJ2-7, with D possibly being TRBD1 (6 bases). CDR1 and CDR2 from the germline V gene are SEHNR and FQNEAQ (reference sequence). The CDR3 is 14 amino acids. V was trimmed by 4 bases and J by 1 base, leaving 11 bases between them. The CDR3 loop is CASSSDRRSYEQYF. In DNA form, the CDR3 reads TGTGCCAGCAGCTCTGACAGGCGGTCCTACGAGCAGTACTTC. Filled out from reference TRBV7-9 and TRBJ2-7, the complete variable domain reads DTGVSQNPRHKITKRGQNVTFRCDPISEHNRLYWYRQTLGQGPEFLTYFQNEAQLEKSRLLSDRFSAERPKGSFSTLEIQRTEQGDSAMYLCASSSDRRSYEQYFGPGTRLTVT.

The J gene is TRBJ1-3, the V gene TRBV6-5; tentatively, D is TRBD1 (6 bases). V shed 0 bases and J shed 0 bases, with 9 bases lying between them. The CDR3 is made up of 16 amino acids. CDR1 is MNHEY, CDR2 SVGAGI, per germline. DNA for the CDR3: TGTGCCAGCAGTTACTCGCAGGGGAACTCTGGAAACACCATATATTTT. The encoded protein is CASSYSQGNSGNTIYF.

Comment on this clone: Additional DNA sequences in this sample encode the identical CDR3. V is TRBV9 and J is TRBJ2-7; 13 positions match TRBD2. The CDR3 consists of 15 residues. The germline CDR1 and CDR2 sequences are SGDLS and YYNGEE. With 4 bases clipped from V and 7 bases from J, the junction kept 8 bases outside the gene matches. In DNA, the CDR3 is TGTGCCAGCAGCCCCGGACTAGCGGGAGCGTGGGAGCAGTACTTC. It is translated as CASSPGLAGAWEQYF.

This clone was recorded once. The junction differs from germline at one of its ends, possibly a read error. The J gene is TRBJ1-1, the V gene TRBV7-9; D not resolved. The CDR3 covers 13 residues. CDR1 SEHNR and CDR2 FQNEAQ come from the germline V gene (reference sequence). Here the CDR3 reads CSSRSGGNTEAFF. CDR3 nucleotide sequence: TGTTCCAGCAGGTCCGGTGGGAACACTGAAGCTTTCTTT.

This chain joins TRBV5-6 and TRBJ1-1, with a weak D call TRBD1 (6 bases). Looked up from germline, CDR1 is SGHDT and CDR2 is YYEEEE. The CDR3 is made up of 14 amino acids. V lost 9 bases, J lost 5 bases, and 20 bases lay in between. The CDR3 DNA is TGTGCCACCTCCCTGGGGGGGGGCCAGACTGAAGCTTTCTTT. Translated: CATSLGGGQTEAFF.

V gene TRBV11-3 combines with J gene TRBJ2-1; 8 bases map to TRBD1. This CDR3 is 15 amino acids long. The V and J ends lost 4 bases and 7 bases, in that order; junction bases with no gene match: 9. The germline CDR1 and CDR2 sequences are SGHNT and YENEEA. The CDR3 sequence is CASSSRATGGNEQFF. In DNA form, the CDR3 reads TGTGCCAGCAGCTCCCGGGCTACAGGGGGAAATGAGCAGTTCTTC. Based on the CDR3 plus reference TRBV11-3 and TRBJ2-1, the full variable domain is EAGVVQSPRYKIIEKKQPVAFWCNPISGHNTLYWYLQNLGQGPELLIRYENEEAVDDSQLPKDRFSAERLKGVDSTLKIQPAELGDSAVYLCASSSRATGGNEQFFGPGTRLTVL.

The genes are TRBV28 and TRBJ2-1; TRBD2 aligns across 7 bases. J gave up 5 bases and V 3 bases, and 4 bases lay outside the gene matches. CDR1 is MDHEN, CDR2 SYDVKM, per germline. The CDR3 runs 14 residues. The CDR3: CASSFGGSNNEQFF. As DNA, the CDR3 is TGTGCCAGCAGTTTTGGCGGGAGTAACAATGAGCAGTTCTTC. Together with reference TRBV28 and TRBJ2-1, the CDR3 gives the full variable domain: DVKVTQSSRYLVKRTGEKVFLECVQDMDHENMFWYRQDPGLGLRLIYFSYDVKMKEKGDIPEGYSVSREKKERFSLILESASTNQTSMYLCASSFGGSNNEQFFGPGTRLTVL.

The V and J genes are TRBV27 and TRBJ2-7; D is undetermined. CDR3 length: 14 amino acids. Germline CDR1 is MNHEY and CDR2 is SMNVEV (reference sequence). V was clipped by 7 bases and J by 0 bases, with 13 bases between them. CDR3 bases: TGTGCCAGCACGATATCCCCGAGCTCCTACGAGCAGTACTTC. It yields the protein CASTISPSSYEQYF.

V usage is TRBV5-1 and J usage is TRBJ2-3; no clear D gene. In germline, CDR1 is SGHRS, CDR2 YFSETQ. V was shortened by 1 base and J by 0 bases, with 6 bases between the two germline ends. The CDR3 runs 14 residues. The CDR3 DNA reads as TGCGCCAGCAGCTTGAGAGCGAGCACAGATACGCAGTATTTT. Translating it yields CASSLRASTDTQYF. The whole variable domain, remainder taken from reference TRBV5-1 and TRBJ2-3, is KAGVTQTPRYLIKTRGQQVTLSCSPISGHRSVSWYQQTPGQGLQFLFEYFSETQRNKGNFPGRFSGRQFSNSRSEMNVSTLELGDSALYLCASSLRASTDTQYFGPGTRLTVL.

The chain uses TRBV15 and TRBJ2-3; possible D gene TRBD2, 5 bases. Germline V gene lookup returns CDR1 LNHNV and CDR2 YYDKDF (reference sequence). Trimming pared 2 bases from V and 2 bases from J, leaving 14 bases between. CDR3 length: 16 amino acids. The CDR3, as DNA: TGTGCCACCAGCAGAACGGACTTTCCCCCCACAGATACGCAGTATTTT. Translation gives CATSRTDFPPTDTQYF.

Of note for this clone: The sample contains more than one DNA sequence encoding this CDR3. The rearrangement joins TRBV7-2 to TRBJ2-7, with 14 bases fitting TRBD2. The J segment lost 5 bases and the V segment lost 5 bases, leaving 5 bases of the junction unmatched. This CDR3 has 15 residues. Looked up from germline, CDR1 is SGHTA and CDR2 is FQGNSA. The CDR3 is CASSVTSGRVDEQYF. Here the CDR3 DNA reads TGTGCCAGCAGCGTGACTAGCGGGAGGGTAGACGAGCAGTACTTC.

The chain carries TRBV6-1 and TRBJ1-4, with a weak D call TRBD1 (5 bases). The CDR3 consists of 15 residues. Trimming pared 6 bases from V and 0 bases from J, leaving 11 bases between. Germline V gives CDR1 MNHNS, CDR2 SASEGT. The CDR3 here is CASRWQGSTNEKLFF. In nucleotides, the CDR3 is TGTGCCAGCAGGTGGCAGGGCTCAACTAATGAAAAACTGTTTTTT.

The chain uses TRBV7-9 and TRBJ1-1; D ambiguous. The CDR3 length is 13 residues. V lost 1 base to trimming and J lost 2 bases, with 5 bases between them. Germline lookup yields CDR1 SEHNR and CDR2 FQNEAQ (reference sequence). The CDR3 DNA reads as TGTGCCAGCAGCTTAGGAGCTAACACTGAAGCTTTCTTT. Its translation: CASSLGANTEAFF.

The chain joins TRBV11-2 to TRBJ2-7; the D is unclear. With 5 bases removed from V and 2 bases from J, the gap between germline ends came to 7 bases. From germline, CDR1 is SGHAT and CDR2 FQNNGV. This CDR3 is built from 12 residues. The DNA of the CDR3 is TGTGCCAGCAGCCCTCTAACCTACGAGCAGTACTTC. It yields the protein CASSPLTYEQYF.

The rearrangement links TRBV14 to TRBJ2-2; 11 bases fit TRBD2. Germline V gene lookup returns CDR1 SGHDN and CDR2 FVKESK. The CDR3 has 17 residues. Trimming at V came to 2 bases and at J to 2 bases, leaving 4 bases not matched to a gene. CDR3: CASSQWGTSGNTGELFF. CDR3 sequence (DNA): TGTGCCAGCAGCCAATGGGGGACTAGCGGAAACACCGGGGAGCTGTTTTTT.

V is TRBV5-1 and J is TRBJ1-1, with D uncertain. There are 14 residues in the CDR3. Germline V gene data show CDR1 as SGHRS and CDR2 as YFSETQ. Trimming removed 4 bases at V and 5 bases at J, with 15 bases between. CDR3 in DNA: TGCGCCAGCAGCCGGGAGGCAGGAGGGACTGAAGCTTTCTTT. Protein sequence: CASSREAGGTEAFF.

The chain uses TRBV28 and TRBJ2-4, with 9 bases that match TRBD2. This CDR3 comprises 15 residues. Germline-derived CDR1 and CDR2 are MDHEN and SYDVKM. Trimming cost V 2 bases and J 3 bases; bases outside gene matches: 2. The DNA of the CDR3 is TGTGCCAGCAGTTTAGGTAGCGGGGGCAAAAACATTCAGTACTTC. It yields the protein CASSLGSGGKNIQYF.

This chain uses TRBV2 with TRBJ2-7, with 7 nucleotides matching TRBD1. The CDR3 loop spans 15 amino acids. The V segment lost 3 bases and the J segment 4 bases; nucleotides outside the gene matches: 9. Germline V gene sequence: CDR1 SNHLY, CDR2 FYNNEI. CDR3 protein: CASSETGFPRYEQYF. CDR3 DNA sequence: TGTGCCAGCAGTGAGACAGGGTTTCCTCGTTACGAGCAGTACTTC.

The count of this clone is one. The V gene is TRBV6-1, the J gene TRBJ1-2, with 9 bases aligning to TRBD1. This CDR3 is 13 amino acids long. The ends lost 6 bases at V and 8 bases at J; junction bases unmatched: 7. Per the germline V gene, CDR1 is MNHNS and CDR2 is SASEGT. In nucleotides, the CDR3 is TGTGCCAGCAGCTGGGGACAGGGAAAAGGCTACACCTTC. This sequence encodes CASSWGQGKGYTF.

V usage is TRBV5-1 and J usage is TRBJ1-3, with unresolved D. Trimming shortened V by 0 bases and J by 4 bases, and 8 bases separated the two germline ends. Germline values: CDR1 SGHRS, CDR2 YFSETQ. The CDR3 is made up of 14 amino acids. CDR3 in amino acids: CASSLDKFGNTIYF. In DNA, the CDR3 is TGCGCCAGCAGCTTGGACAAGTTCGGAAACACCATATATTTT.

This clone was detected once. The chain has TRBV19 and TRBJ2-7; 8 bases are shared with TRBD1. The V gene end was trimmed by 5 bases and the J gene end by 7 bases; junction bases not matched to a gene: 16. This CDR3 contains 16 residues. Germline values: CDR1 LNHDA, CDR2 SQIVND (reference sequence). CDR3 coding DNA: TGTGCCAGTAGTCGAACCCTTACAGGGGGTATGGGGGAGCAGTACTTC. Its protein is CASSRTLTGGMGEQYF.

As DNA, the CDR3 is TGTGCCAGCACCCCGGGAGCGGGAGCCGTAGATACGCAGTATTTT. The encoded protein is CASTPGAGAVDTQYF. V is TRBV28 and J is TRBJ2-3, with 8 bases that match TRBD2. This CDR3 has 15 amino acids. V shed 7 bases and J 5 bases; nucleotides not matched to a gene: 11. Germline-derived CDR1 and CDR2 are MDHEN and SYDVKM.

The chain recombines TRBV18 with TRBJ2-1; 14 bases agree with TRBD2. CDR3 length: 15 residues. Germline CDR1 KGHSH, CDR2 LQKENI. V was pared by 5 bases and J by 9 bases, with 6 bases of the junction left unmatched. Here the CDR3 reads CASSIPGLAGAEQFF. CDR3 coding DNA: TGTGCCAGCTCAATACCGGGACTAGCGGGAGCTGAGCAGTTCTTC.

The chain links TRBV7-9 to TRBJ1-1; D not resolved. The CDR3 is 15 amino acids. From germline, CDR1 is SEHNR and CDR2 FQNEAQ (reference sequence). Trimming removed 3 bases at V and 4 bases at J, with 15 bases between. The CDR3 sequence is CASSLFLVGGTEAFF. The CDR3 DNA is TGTGCCAGCAGCTTGTTCCTCGTGGGAGGCACTGAAGCTTTCTTT.

A few counts support this clone. This sequence joins TRBV7-9 and TRBJ1-1, with D tentatively TRBD1 (6 bases). Germline V gene lookup returns CDR1 SEHNR and CDR2 FQNEAQ (reference sequence). The V and J ends lost 2 bases and 1 base respectively, with 8 bases between them. The CDR3 runs 14 residues. This CDR3 is CASSLNRENTEAFF. The CDR3 nucleotides are TGTGCCAGCAGCTTAAACAGGGAGAACACTGAAGCTTTCTTT.

This chain joins TRBV27 and TRBJ1-1; 7 bases match TRBD1. Trimming removed 7 bases from V and 1 base from J; junction bases left unmatched: 6. Germline-derived CDR1 and CDR2 are MNHEY and SMNVEV (reference sequence). CDR3 length equals 14 residues. CDR3 DNA: TGTGCCAGCACCAAACAGGGGACGAACACTGAAGCTTTCTTT. Translating gives CASTKQGTNTEAFF.

This clone was observed a single time. The rearrangement links TRBV18 to TRBJ2-1; the match to TRBD2 covers 7 bases. The ends lost 4 bases at V and 7 bases at J; junction bases unmatched: 7. This CDR3 spans 14 amino acids. From germline, CDR1 is KGHSH and CDR2 LQKENI. CDR3 sequence reads: CASSQAGPTNEQFF. The DNA of the CDR3 is TGTGCCAGCTCACAAGCGGGACCCACAAATGAGCAGTTCTTC.

The J gene is TRBJ2-3, the V gene TRBV6-5; D call uncertain. This CDR3 is 15 amino acids long. Deletions cut 4 bases from V and 4 bases from J, with 15 bases between. The germline V gene has CDR1 MNHEY and CDR2 SVGAGI. In DNA form, the CDR3 reads TGTGCCAGCAGTTCTAGTTGGTCGGTTCCAGATACGCAGTATTTT. Its protein product is CASSSSWSVPDTQYF.